Below are 28 T cell receptor beta chains sequenced from a single sample in a study of blood T cell repertoires in COVID-19. Sequenced by immunoSEQ multiplex PCR; TCRdb stores in-frame clones only, minus some. The profile shows some 190,000 clones, roughly 80% of them singletons. Sample: PBMCs or T cells enriched from blood (not recorded which). These receptors came from a man in his 60s who had been exposed to COVID-19.

Turning to this clone: At the DNA level, this CDR3 is encoded by other sequences in the same sample as well. The rearrangement uses TRBV9 and TRBJ2-7; TRBD1 matches at 11 bases. This CDR3 is built from 14 residues. With 2 bases clipped from V and 4 bases from J, the junction kept 2 bases outside the gene matches. CDR1 and CDR2 (germline): SGDLS, YYNGEE. Written as DNA, the CDR3 is TGTGCCAGCAGCGTGGGACAGGGGGGTTACGAGCAGTACTTC. Its protein product is CASSVGQGGYEQYF.

This clone was observed a handful of times. The chain is built from TRBV4-3 and TRBJ1-1; 9 positions agree with TRBD1. This CDR3 contains 15 residues. The germline gives CDR1 LGHNA, CDR2 YSLEER. The J segment lost 5 bases and the V segment lost 5 bases, leaving 9 bases of the junction unmatched. The CDR3 coding sequence is TGCGCCAGCAGCAAAAAGACAGGGGGTTTTACTGAAGCTTTCTTT. Its protein is CASSKKTGGFTEAFF.

This clone was seen only once. V is TRBV14 and J is TRBJ2-5, with 7 nucleotides matching TRBD2. The CDR3 consists of 15 residues. V lost 0 bases to trimming and J lost 4 bases; unmatched junction nucleotides: 5. CDR1 is SGHDN and CDR2 is FVKESK in the germline V gene. DNA of the CDR3: TGTGCCAGCAGCCAAGAAGGTTGGGGGGGAGAGACCCAGTACTTC. The encoded protein is CASSQEGWGGETQYF.

This clone was observed a handful of times. The chain recombines TRBV4-1 with TRBJ2-1; the D gene is possibly TRBD2 (5 bases). The CDR3 consists of 17 residues. CDR1 and CDR2 from the germline V gene are MGHRA and YSYEKL. V lost 3 bases, J lost 0 bases, and 15 bases lay in between. CDR3 DNA sequence: TGCGCCAGCAGCCAGGGGTTACTAGGGAGCTCCTACAATGAGCAGTTCTTC. The encoded protein is CASSQGLLGSSYNEQFF.

This chain joins TRBV6-5 and TRBJ1-5; D is perhaps TRBD1 (6 bases). Trimming stripped 2 bases from V and 3 bases from J, with 14 bases between. Germline lookup yields CDR1 MNHEY and CDR2 SVGAGI. This CDR3 is 16 amino acids long. Here the CDR3 reads CASSYGQGQSNQPQHF. CDR3 nucleotides: TGTGCCAGCAGTTACGGTCAAGGACAGTCCAATCAGCCCCAGCATTTT.

V and J are TRBV7-9 and TRBJ2-5; TRBD2 matches 12 bases. The ends lost 6 bases at V and 1 base at J; junction bases unmatched: 6. This CDR3 has 16 residues. Germline V gene lookup returns CDR1 SEHNR and CDR2 FQNEAQ (reference sequence). The CDR3 loop reads CASSGLAGGPQETQYF. The CDR3, as DNA: TGTGCCAGCAGTGGGCTAGCGGGAGGGCCCCAAGAGACCCAGTACTTC.

The chain recombines TRBV2 with TRBJ1-4; TRBD1 agrees at 8 bases. The CDR3 contains 13 residues. With V trimmed by 3 bases and J by 7 bases, 1 base remained unmatched. Germline CDR1 and CDR2: SNHLY and FYNNEI. The DNA for the CDR3 is TGTGCCAGCAGTGATCAGGGGGCTGAAAAACTGTTTTTT. Translated, it gives CASSDQGAEKLFF.

The J gene is TRBJ2-3, the V gene TRBV18, with TRBD1 matching 10 bases. Germline CDR1 reads KGHSH; CDR2 reads LQKENI. This CDR3 region has 15 residues. Trimming at V came to 6 bases and at J to 1 base, leaving 4 bases not matched to a gene. The CDR3 region is CASSPGTGGTDTQYF. The CDR3 nucleotides are TGTGCCAGCTCTCCCGGGACAGGGGGCACAGATACGCAGTATTTT.

The CDR3 sequence: CASSVQGIDTEAFF. The DNA of the CDR3 is TGTGCCAGTAGTGTACAGGGTATTGACACTGAAGCTTTCTTT. The chain joins TRBV19 to TRBJ1-1; the D gene is possibly TRBD1 (6 bases). The germline V gene has CDR1 LNHDA and CDR2 SQIVND (reference sequence). This CDR3 has 14 amino acids. V was shortened by 5 bases and J by 3 bases, with 13 bases between the two germline ends.

The rearrangement joins TRBV2 to TRBJ1-5; 9 bases fit TRBD1. Germline V gene data show CDR1 as SNHLY and CDR2 as FYNNEI. The CDR3 is 14 amino acids. Germline trimming cut 7 bases from V and 6 bases from J; bases unmatched to any gene: 7. CDR3 in DNA: TGTGCCAGCATGGACAGGGGAAAATTTCAGCCCCAGCATTTT. Encoded protein: CASMDRGKFQPQHF.

This clone was observed a handful of times. The chain joins TRBV2 to TRBJ2-1, with D tentatively TRBD1 (5 bases). Trimming took off 2 bases at V and 10 bases at J, with 9 bases between the two ends. Looked up from germline, CDR1 is SNHLY and CDR2 is FYNNEI. The CDR3 totals 12 residues. This CDR3 is CASSEPGPEQFF. CDR3 nucleotide sequence: TGTGCCAGCAGTGAACCAGGGCCAGAGCAGTTCTTC.

This chain uses TRBV7-9 with TRBJ1-1; D possibly corresponds to TRBD1 (5 bases). Germline V gene data show CDR1 as SEHNR and CDR2 as FQNEAQ (reference sequence). V was trimmed by 5 bases and J by 4 bases, leaving 14 bases between them. CDR3 length: 14 amino acids. Written as DNA, the CDR3 is TGTGCCAGCAGCCTATCGGGGGTAGGCACTGAAGCTTTCTTT. It translates to CASSLSGVGTEAFF. The variable domain in full, completed from reference TRBV7-9 and TRBJ1-1, reads DTGVSQNPRHKITKRGQNVTFRCDPISEHNRLYWYRQTLGQGPEFLTYFQNEAQLEKSRLLSDRFSAERPKGSFSTLEIQRTEQGDSAMYLCASSLSGVGTEAFFGQGTRLTVV.

V gene TRBV3-1 (or the pseudogene TRBV3-2) combines with J gene TRBJ1-6; D may be TRBD1 (5 bases). Germline-derived CDR1 and CDR2 are LGHDT and YNNKEL (reference sequence). This CDR3 spans 16 amino acids. V was clipped by 4 bases and J by 4 bases, with 14 bases between them. CDR3 DNA sequence: TGTGCCAGCAGCCCTAGACAGAATAGATATAATTCACCCCTCCACTTT. The encoded protein is CASSPRQNRYNSPLHF.

V is TRBV5-1 and J is TRBJ1-4, with D possibly being TRBD1 (6 bases). This CDR3 has 15 residues. Trimming took 0 bases from V and 4 from J, leaving 10 bases between them. CDR1 SGHRS and CDR2 YFSETQ come from the germline V gene. The CDR3 sequence: CASSLVGAGNEKLFF. The CDR3 DNA follows: TGCGCCAGCAGCTTGGTGGGGGCAGGTAATGAAAAACTGTTTTTT.

The J gene is TRBJ1-1, the V gene TRBV7-2; D might be TRBD1 (5 bases). Germline V CDR1 and CDR2: SGHTA, FQGNSA. This CDR3 region has 14 residues. The V gene lost 7 bases and the J gene lost 2 bases, with 14 bases spanning the gap. Here the CDR3 reads CASNLGAGNTEAFF. For the CDR3, the DNA is TGTGCCAGCAACCTAGGGGCAGGTAACACTGAAGCTTTCTTT.

V is TRBV27 and J is TRBJ2-7, with D maybe TRBD1 (5 bases). Between the trimmed V and J ends, which lost 2 bases and 5 bases, there was a span of 16 bases. CDR1 and CDR2 (germline): MNHEY, SMNVEV (reference sequence). This CDR3 is 15 amino acids long. CDR3 in DNA: TGTGCCAGCAGTTTAGTCCCCAGGGTCTTCCACGAGCAGTACTTC. Translation gives CASSLVPRVFHEQYF.

The sample holds many counts of this clone. The sample contains more than one DNA sequence encoding this CDR3. This chain joins TRBV9 and TRBJ2-3; 9 nucleotides align to TRBD2. Germline V gene sequence: CDR1 SGDLS, CDR2 YYNGEE. Germline trimming cut 0 bases from V and 2 bases from J; bases unmatched to any gene: 1. CDR3 size: 15 residues. The CDR3 DNA sequence: TGTGCCAGCAGCGTAGGACTAGCGGACACAGATACGCAGTATTTT. Protein sequence: CASSVGLADTDTQYF.

The rearrangement links TRBV29-1 to TRBJ2-2; 8 positions agree with TRBD2. The CDR3 is 13 amino acids. From germline, CDR1 is SQVTM and CDR2 ANQGSEA. Germline trimming cut 3 bases from V and 6 bases from J; bases unmatched to any gene: 3. CDR3 protein: CSVDAGGAGELFF. CDR3 sequence (DNA): TGCAGCGTTGACGCGGGGGGCGCCGGGGAGCTGTTTTTT.

The chain uses TRBV12-3 or TRBV12-4 and TRBJ2-7; D may be TRBD2 (5 bases). This CDR3 has 13 amino acids. The V end lost 0 bases, the J end lost 6 bases, and 9 bases lay between the germline ends. The CDR3 DNA is TGTGCCAGCAGTTTAGCGGGAGACTTCGAGCAGTACTTC. It is translated as CASSLAGDFEQYF.

Written as DNA, the CDR3 is TGTGCCATCAGTGGGGTCAACCGTGGGAGCTATGGCTACACCTTC. Translated, it gives CAISGVNRGSYGYTF. This chain connects TRBV10-3 to TRBJ1-2; no definite D call. This CDR3 has 15 amino acids. With 4 bases removed from V and 4 bases from J, the gap between germline ends came to 16 bases. Germline V gives CDR1 ENHRY, CDR2 SYGVKD.

This clone has a handful of counts. This chain joins TRBV2 and TRBJ2-3; 12 bases line up with TRBD1. Looked up from germline, CDR1 is SNHLY and CDR2 is FYNNEI. The CDR3 runs 17 residues. The V gene end was trimmed by 9 bases and the J gene end by 2 bases; junction bases not matched to a gene: 12. The CDR3 reads CARGGRDRGRNTDTQYF. The CDR3 DNA follows: TGTGCCAGAGGAGGCCGGGACAGGGGGCGCAACACAGATACGCAGTATTTT.

This chain uses TRBV7-2 with TRBJ1-1; 9 nucleotides align to TRBD1. V trimming: 2 bases; J trimming: 8 bases; junction bases outside the gene matches: 3. CDR1 SGHTA and CDR2 FQGNSA come from the germline V gene. The CDR3 covers 13 residues. The chain's CDR3 is CASSLYRGQEAFF. The CDR3 DNA sequence: TGTGCCAGCAGCTTATACAGGGGGCAGGAAGCTTTCTTT.

The CDR3 region is CASSYSTAGDGEQYF. For the CDR3, the DNA is TGTGCCAGCAGTTACTCGACAGCGGGAGATGGGGAGCAGTACTTC. V and J are TRBV6-5 and TRBJ2-7; 8 nucleotides align to TRBD2. The CDR3 covers 15 residues. V lost 0 bases to trimming and J lost 7 bases; unmatched junction nucleotides: 8. Looked up from germline, CDR1 is MNHEY and CDR2 is SVGAGI.

This chain connects TRBV7-9 to TRBJ1-5; tentative D call: TRBD1 (6 bases). This CDR3 spans 15 amino acids. Trimming removed 1 base from V and 6 bases from J, with 13 bases in between. Germline loops: CDR1 SEHNR, CDR2 FQNEAQ (reference sequence). The CDR3 loop is CASSLDRVGSQPQHF. DNA of the CDR3: TGTGCCAGCAGCTTAGACAGGGTAGGGAGTCAGCCCCAGCATTTT. Filled out from reference TRBV7-9 and TRBJ1-5, the complete variable domain reads DTGVSQNPRHKITKRGQNVTFRCDPISEHNRLYWYRQTLGQGPEFLTYFQNEAQLEKSRLLSDRFSAERPKGSFSTLEIQRTEQGDSAMYLCASSLDRVGSQPQHFGDGTRLSIL.

This clone has just one count. This chain uses TRBV7-3 with TRBJ1-5; TRBD1 agrees at 9 bases. Germline CDR1 is SGHTA and CDR2 is FQGTGA. J lost 7 bases, V lost 5 bases, and 12 bases had no gene match. This CDR3 contains 16 residues. CDR3 in DNA: TGTGCCAGCAGCCCCCGAAGGGACAGGGTCGACCAGCCCCAGCATTTT. Translated, it gives CASSPRRDRVDQPQHF.

The chain carries TRBV19 and TRBJ2-1, with 7 bases fitting TRBD2. CDR1 is LNHDA and CDR2 is SQIVND in the germline V gene (reference sequence). The CDR3 covers 15 residues. The J segment lost 4 bases and the V segment lost 7 bases, leaving 10 bases of the junction unmatched. The CDR3, as DNA: TGTGCCAGTATGGGGGGGTCCCTCCTATACAATGAGCAGTTCTTC. It yields the protein CASMGGSLLYNEQFF.

V gene TRBV27 combines with J gene TRBJ1-6; D is ambiguous. Per the germline V gene, CDR1 is MNHEY and CDR2 is SMNVEV (reference sequence). This CDR3 contains 15 residues. Trimming took off 2 bases at V and 10 bases at J, with 15 bases between the two ends. In DNA, the CDR3 is TGTGCCAGCAGTTTAAATCTGGCCGGGGTCTCACCCCTCCACTTT. Its protein is CASSLNLAGVSPLHF.

This CDR3 is CASSLGARLAGTDTQYF. The CDR3 DNA is TGCGCCAGCAGCTTAGGGGCTCGGCTAGCGGGCACAGATACGCAGTATTTT. The chain employs TRBV5-1 and TRBJ2-3, with 7 bases fitting TRBD2. Unmatched junction bases numbered 10, after V lost 2 bases and J lost 1 base. This CDR3 is built from 17 residues. CDR1 is SGHRS and CDR2 is YFSETQ in the germline V gene.